This T cell receptor (beta chain) is drawn from a study of beta chain features in type 1 diabetes listed by TCRdb under 2018. For the study in its entirety: Patients and healthy donors did not differ in mean age, gender distribution, total cell number or subset yield. A total of roughly 100 million sorted cells were examined across all samples, and RNA yield correlated strongly with the number of cells per subset. The study compared the TCRB repertoires of sorted circulating CD4+ T cell subsets in recently diagnosed type 1 diabetes patients with those in matched healthy donors. Regulatory and stem cell-like memory subsets were obtained from only 8 patients and about eight healthy donors, while naive and central memory subsets were obtained from all 30 or so donors. What the research found in general, with its limitations: Shorter templates might have been favored by PCR, but patient and control samples were amplified and corrected together, so both groups would have been affected equally by any skew. Naive, central memory and regulatory TCRB repertoires appeared more similar among patients than among healthy donors. At VDJ recombination sites, patients with type 1 diabetes made fewer insertions and deleted more nucleotides, a pattern implying thymic rearrangement abnormalities. HLA sub-analyses involved small numbers of individuals, so any influence of HLA type on TCRB rearrangement remained unresolved. Because cDNA rather than genomic DNA was sequenced, highly expressing activated cells could have been over-represented, although no difference in activation and CD3 levels was found between groups. In all four CD4+ subsets, TCRB CDR3 length was moderately but significantly shorter in type 1 diabetes patients.

A distance of 10 bases separates the germline ends of V and J, which lose 0 bases and 0 bases respectively. Looking up the germline V gene yields CDR1 KGHSH and CDR2 LQKENI. From its cysteine to its phenylalanine, the CDR3 spans 16 amino acids. The sequence is cut down to CDR3 DNA, 48 bases in frame from base 1. All of the isolated RNA was reverse transcribed with the High Capacity cDNA Reverse Transcription Kit, so expressed TCRB transcripts were sequenced. Naive, central memory and regulatory T cell samples underwent deep immunoSEQ sequencing, averaging roughly 3.4 million total reads per sample. After sorted cells were lysed in RLT buffer, RNA was extracted with DNase-treated RNeasy Micro or Mini kits, with the choice depending on cell number. Each cell subset was processed on its own to prevent cross-contamination, while patient and healthy donor samples were processed together. The immunoSEQ multiplex PCR was used to amplify TCRB sequences from cDNA, generating 87-bp fragments that spanned the CDR3 region. The amplicons were sequenced using the Illumina HiSeq platform. The published analysis was carried out like this. Synthetic template baselines were used to correct PCR bias computationally, reads within Hamming distance 2 were collapsed together, and singletons that could not be merged were discarded. Reads were aligned against IMGT to assign V, D and J genes, CDR3 length and insertions or deletions at six rearrangement sites. Within each subset, clonotype counts were normalized to sorted cell number, and only after that were true diversity and Gini coefficients computed with the tcR R package. The overlap coefficient, calculated on TCRB nucleotide sequences, was used to measure repertoire sharing. Sourced from immuneACCESS, this table was stored by TCRdb with only in-frame sequences that have V and J called. A share of the clones is absent; for the studies checked, an unresolved V gene accounts for under half, and the remainder has no known explanation. That table is the source of V, J and clone size, and D and trimming were worked out from the DNA. The sample table holds more than 300,000 clones, of which roughly 8% were seen once. In total, the top ten clones hold around 0.45% of the sample.

Each donor gave one peripheral blood draw, averaging approximately 110 mL, which was collected into heparinised tubes. A BD FACSAria II was used to sort naive, central memory, regulatory and stem cell-like memory CD4+ T cells with a panel that included CD45RO, CCR7, CD25, CD127, CD95 and CD27. Every sorted population had a purity above 98%. PBMCs were isolated immediately by Lymphoprep density gradient centrifugation and stained directly without culture. So that batch effects would be minimized, each experiment stained and sorted samples in pairs, pairing one healthy donor with one patient. A few counts support this clone. Its antigen specificity is not known. Per-nucleotide qualities are absent, and no much larger clonotype sits a single base away. Other DNA sequences in the same sample also yield this CDR3.

This clonotype originated in a woman under 30 in good health. The sample comprised central memory CD4+ T cells from blood. This receptor chain uses TRBV18 and TRBJ2-3; the D gene is perhaps TRBD1, on 7 matching bases. The CDR3 has the sequence CASSPPTGTSTDTQYF. In nucleotides, the sequence is TGTGCCAGCTCACCACCGACAGGGACTAGCACAGATACGCAGTATTTT.